This paragraph covers one TCR beta chain sequence. Its antigen is currently unknown. The sample is drawn from a study of cytomegalovirus exposure and HLA in healthy donors. Across the whole study: Per a later analysis, the approximately 620 first-cohort and about 120 validation repertoires shared one platform. Regarding the study as a whole: Rarity marked most TCR sequences, yet some public TCRs occurred in many donors. According to a subsequent analysis, TCR clusters from the first cohort were inclined to appear together in the 110 or so validation repertoires. Reports described diagnosis of cytomegalovirus status by the classifier as highly specific and sensitive.

Measured with immunoSEQ multiplex PCR; TCRdb has only the in-frame clones, and not every one. The profile shows about 130,000 clones, about nine tenths of them singletons. Trimming took off 1 base at V and 2 bases at J, with 9 bases between the two ends. This CDR3 is built from 14 residues. CDR1 and CDR2 (germline): LNHNV, YYDKDF (reference sequence). Sequenced sample: PBMCs. The clonotype originates from a man younger than 40 in good health and CMV-seronegative. The chain is built from TRBV15 and TRBJ2-7; maybe TRBD2 (5 bases). CDR3 DNA sequence: TGTGCCACCAGCAGAGCGGGGAAAACCTACGAGCAGTACTTC. Its protein is CATSRAGKTYEQYF.